This TCR beta chain was captured by sequencing in a study of cytomegalovirus exposure and HLA in healthy donors (dated by TCRdb to about 2017). A note on the overall study: An earlier analysis of approximately 640 of the donors reported more than 250 Gb of sequence data and 117 million unique TCR beta sequences from 150 million to 200 million T cells. About 280 gigabases of sequencing data and tens of millions of unique TCR sequences were included in an early release covering around 600 HLA-typed donors. Of the roughly 400 genotyped donors, about 84% fell in the genetic ancestry cluster associated with self-reported Caucasian donors. The aim of the study was to test whether cataloging public T cell receptors could identify signatures of past pathogen exposure. The study profiled the T cell repertoires of approximately 700 subjects by immunosequencing and related them to cytomegalovirus serostatus. Along with the approximately 700-subject first cohort, a separate validation cohort of over a hundred different subjects was used. To predict cytomegalovirus infection status, the study brought together high-throughput TCR immunosequencing, statistical association of individual TCRs with disease status, and machine learning. A later analysis re-analyzed previously published TCR beta repertoires from approximately 700 donors and added high-resolution HLA genotyping to study TCR occurrence patterns. Rather than drawing on any new phenotypic data, the later analysis identified candidate immune exposures from TCR beta sequences and the way those sequences occurred across donors. In an earlier analysis of several hundred of the donors, high-throughput TCR beta sequencing was used to judge whether each TCR beta V gene segment behaved as functional or pseudogenic. Donor age, sex, ethnicity and CMV serostatus were collected together with the repertoire data. A later genetic analysis took genome-wide SNP genotypes for about three fifths of the roughly 700 donors and used that subset as a discovery cohort. All discovery cohort repertoires had been generated on a single sequencing platform. HLA typing included class I and class II loci at four-digit resolution. Typing coverage differed by locus: A, B, C, DRB1 and DQB1 were typed in about 629-640 donors, DQA1 in around 500, DPA1 in around 610, and DPB1 in approximately 450. A few DR-DQ haplotypes were handled as single units for association and clustering because linkage in the cohort was strong. Among roughly 400 genotyped donors of the cohort, an average of approximately 230,000 unique TCR beta nucleotide sequences were sequenced per donor, around 20% of them non-productive.

Library prep was done by the immunoSEQ multiplex PCR assay. The multiplex PCR relied on a mix of 60 forward primers for TCR Vbeta segments and 13 reverse primers for TCR Jbeta segments. The CDR3 region of rearranged TCR beta genes was amplified from genomic DNA with a multiplex PCR assay. On the Illumina HiSeq System, the amplified TCR beta libraries were sequenced as 87-base-pair reads. Concerning the study's data processing: In a later analysis, 77 million or so unique TCR beta chains were counted across the 500 to 700 repertoires, and around 10 million of these chains were shared by at least two donors. A nearest-neighbor algorithm error-corrected the raw reads and collapsed the reads into unique sequences, merging closely related sequences to remove PCR and sequencing errors. CDR3 sequences were aligned to IMGT reference sequences to assign V, D and J gene segments. Each retained sequence needed at least a six-nucleotide match to both a V gene segment and a J gene segment. Rearrangements were called productive when the CDR3 lacked stop codons and stayed in frame with V and J; all others were non-productive. Following IMGT convention, CDR3 was defined as the stretch from the second conserved V-encoded cysteine to the conserved J-encoded phenylalanine. Sequences without an unambiguous match to a single V gene segment were excluded from the earlier analysis of approximately 560 of the donors. In an earlier analysis of almost 600 of the donors, a V segment was called functional when productive rearrangements were above 56.7%, and segregating when the standard deviation between donors exceeded 5%. To diagnose cytomegalovirus status from the catalog of TCR beta chain sequences, a statistical classification framework was built. In a later analysis, V and J genes were assigned by comparing TCR nucleotide sequences against IMGT/GENE-DB human TR gene sequences. Using the TCRdist pipeline, a later analysis assigned CDR3 sequences along with most-parsimonious VDJ recombination scenarios. In a later analysis, each TCR beta chain was defined by its CDR3 amino acid sequence together with its V-gene family, and reads lacking a unique V-gene family were excluded. To address suspected cross-contamination and a sequencing artifact, a later analysis removed roughly 580 highly shared, low-generation-probability nucleotide sequences. In a later analysis, a clonal expansion index was calculated for each public chain from normalized within-repertoire ranks of inferred template counts. A later analysis computed generation probabilities with a VDJ recombination model fitted to out-of-frame rearrangements, and checked the results against IGoR. In a later analysis, TCR-TCR, TCR-HLA and TCR-CMV co-occurrence was scored with hypergeometric tests, and a repertoire-size bias correction was applied to TCR pairs. A later analysis estimated false discovery rates by permuting HLA or CMV assignments 20 times. A later analysis grouped co-occurring TCRs with DBSCAN, adding TCRdist sequence similarity when clustering within HLA-allele-positive subsets. Repertoires with fewer than 30,000 or more than 120,000 public chains, plus five repertoires with anomalous nucleotide sharing, were excluded from co-occurrence clustering. This immuneACCESS table, as held by TCRdb, lists in-frame sequences with V and J called but not all clones. Of the missing ones, under half trace to an unresolved V gene in checked studies; the others have no known cause. V and J calls plus clone size are reproduced from that table; the DNA served to infer D and trimming. The sample's own table lists around 75,000 clones. The top ten clones comprise about an eighth of the sample.

The cohort was made up of hundreds of healthy bone marrow donors. Cohort members were all nominally healthy when sampled, although unrecorded immune exposures were likely present. The donor tested CMV seropositive and was one of the 289 seropositive cohort members. Each donor provided a peripheral blood sample, and peripheral blood mononuclear cells were used for TCR beta sequencing. Genomic DNA was extracted from the blood cell samples with the Qiagen DNeasy Blood Extraction Kit. Here is what the overall study found, with its caveats: Because some donors lacked HLA typing at each locus, the association tests relied only on the typed subset. Specific HLA alleles were associated with about 17,000 TCR beta sequences at a false discovery rate of 0.05 in a later analysis. In a later analysis, HLA-associated TCR beta chains were found to be more clonally expanded and to have lower generation probabilities than equally common non-associated chains. Because counts were too low, 15 to 20 rarely observed V segments, including chromosome 9 orphons, were excluded from the earlier analysis of 587 of the donors. In a later analysis, the rate of TCR association differed among HLA loci, with DRB1 alleles having the most associated TCRs and HLA-C alleles having the fewest. The sequencing pipeline was judged likely to have produced a cluster of highly shared sequence variants as a technical artifact. A later analysis reported that several top co-occurrence clusters appeared linked to parvovirus B19, influenza, CMV and Epstein-Barr virus. In an earlier analysis of approximately 590 of the donors, most TCR beta V segments appeared in productive rearrangements about 87% or about 30% of the time, broadly matching IMGT annotations. In the study, 150 to 200 TCR beta chains were listed as associated with cytomegalovirus. A few of the identified cytomegalovirus-associated TCR beta chains were confirmed in vitro to be specific for cytomegalovirus antigens. The cohort was sequenced for TCR beta chains only, and without alpha or paired-chain data the features that could be detected were limited. Across donors, most TCR sequences were observed very rarely, whereas some public TCRs were present in many individuals. According to a later genetic analysis, donors in an Asian-associated ancestry cluster had fewer N-insertions in productive TCRs than the roughly 670-donor mean. A later analysis found that most CMV-associated TCR beta chains appeared HLA-restricted, with HLA associations seemingly driven largely by CMV exposure. The authors suggested that the approach could potentially be generalized to other disease states and immunological phenotypes. In a later genetic analysis, a missense DCLRE1C variant was associated with V-gene and J-gene trimming of TCR beta chains, and the association was replicated in an independent cohort. The only immune exposure information available for the cohort was CMV serostatus. Roughly uniform sequencing depth across donors was assumed in presence/absence analyses, although this assumption may not hold. A further reported finding was that TCR beta sequences accurately predicted the HLA-A and HLA-B alleles for most subjects in the first cohort. Some IMGT-functional V segments, including TRBV6-2 and TRBV6-3, could not be distinguished by the 87-base-pair reads and were therefore excluded. Correlated functional status among segregating V segments might reflect linkage disequilibrium, but an unknown experimental factor could not be ruled out. When HLA alleles, especially DR and DQ, strongly co-occurred, attributing TCR associations to individual alleles was difficult. In both the original and validation cohorts, the classifier was reported to diagnose cytomegalovirus status with high specificity and sensitivity.

Trimming leaves V shorter by 4 bases and J shorter by 3 bases, with the junction holding 6 bases beyond the gene matches. Looking up the germline V gene yields CDR1 SGHTA and CDR2 FQGNSA. Spanning cysteine to phenylalanine, the CDR3 consists of 15 amino acids. Just the 45-base CDR3 DNA is kept, in frame starting at base 1. Concerning this clone: Its antigen remains undetermined.

The V and J genes are TRBV7-2 and TRBJ1-5, with 7 middle bases fitting TRBD1. Sequencing used PBMCs. This TCR was sampled from a man aged 50-60 years in good health and CMV-seropositive. The CDR3: CASSSMGTVNQPQHF. The DNA reads as follows: TGTGCCAGCAGCTCGATGGGGACAGTCAATCAGCCCCAGCATTTT.